This TCR beta chain was captured in a study of blood T cell repertoires in COVID-19. Study-wide context: From the United States, Italy and Spain came samples of acute and convalescent COVID-19. From T cells, B-cell-depleted T cells, or PBMCs came the material, which was cDNA or gDNA.

In the study's own analysis: Scientists estimated how many nucleated cells there were by amplifying reference gene primers. Sequencing used immunoSEQ multiplex PCR; TCRdb keeps in-frame clones, though not all of them. Clonal size and the V and J genes are those of that table, whereas D and trimming came from the DNA. The sample has about 58,000 clones; around 79% are singletons. Germline V lookup: CDR1 SGHTA, CDR2 FQGNSA. CDR3 length: 16 amino acids. V shed 4 bases and J shed 4 bases, with 20 bases lying between them. The source of this sequence is a human donor in a cohort sampled during active COVID-19. The V gene is TRBV7-2, the J gene TRBJ2-7, with D tentatively TRBD1 (7 bases). What was sequenced was peripheral blood. This chain's CDR3 is CASSSTFVTGRYEQYF. DNA of the CDR3: TGTGCCAGCAGCTCGACCTTCGTGACAGGGAGGTACGAGCAGTACTTC.